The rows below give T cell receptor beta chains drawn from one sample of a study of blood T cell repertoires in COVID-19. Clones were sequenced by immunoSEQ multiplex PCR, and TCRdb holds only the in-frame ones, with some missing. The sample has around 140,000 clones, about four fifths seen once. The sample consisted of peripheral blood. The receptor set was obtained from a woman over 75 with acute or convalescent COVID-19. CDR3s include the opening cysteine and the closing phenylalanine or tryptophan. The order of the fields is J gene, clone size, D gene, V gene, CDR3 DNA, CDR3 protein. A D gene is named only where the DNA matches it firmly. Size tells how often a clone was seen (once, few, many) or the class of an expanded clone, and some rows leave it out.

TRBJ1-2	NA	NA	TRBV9	TGTGCCAGCAGCCCCCAGGTCGGATTAACTAACTATGGCTACACCTTC	CASSPQVGLTNYGYTF
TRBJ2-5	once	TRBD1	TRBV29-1	TGCAGCGCACGACAGGGCCAAGAGACCCAGTACTTC	CSARQGQETQYF
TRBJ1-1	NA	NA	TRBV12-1	TGTGCCAGCAGCCCAGATCCTGGGGGGTTTGACACTGAAGCTTTCTTT	CASSPDPGGFDTEAFF
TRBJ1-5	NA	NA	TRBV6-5	TGTGCCAGCAGTCCCCTGGGGGGGAGGACTCAGCCCCAGCATTTT	CASSPLGGRTQPQHF
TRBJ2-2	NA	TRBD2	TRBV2	TGTGCCAGCAGTCAACTAGCGGGGGCGGGCACCGGGGAGCTGTTTTTT	CASSQLAGAGTGELFF
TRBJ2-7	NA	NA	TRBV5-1	TGCGCCAGCAGCTTACAGGGAGAGCAGTACTTC	CASSLQGEQYF
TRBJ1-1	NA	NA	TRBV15	TGTGCCACCAGCAGGCGTCAGGGGCAGAACACTGAAGCTTTCTTT	CATSRRQGQNTEAFF
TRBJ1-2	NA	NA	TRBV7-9	TGTGCCAGCAGCCCAACATCTAACTATGGCTACACCTTC	CASSPTSNYGYTF
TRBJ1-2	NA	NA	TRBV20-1	TGCAGTGCTAGTGGGAGGCCCGACTATGGCTACACCTTC	CSASGRPDYGYTF
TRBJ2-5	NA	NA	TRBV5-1	TGCGCCAGCAGCCAGGGTTCTCAAGAGACCCAGTACTTC	CASSQGSQETQYF
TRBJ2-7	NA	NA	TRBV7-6	TGTGCCAGCAGCTTATCGGGGGTCCCCTACGAGCAGTACTTC	CASSLSGVPYEQYF
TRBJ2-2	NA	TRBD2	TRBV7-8	TGTGCCAGCAGCTTCGGGCGGGGAGGGACCGGGGAGCTGTTTTTT	CASSFGRGGTGELFF
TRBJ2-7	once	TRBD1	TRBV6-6	TGTGCCAGCAATCAGGGGGCCTACTACGAGCAGTACTTC	CASNQGAYYEQYF
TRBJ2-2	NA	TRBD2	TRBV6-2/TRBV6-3	TGTGCCAGCACCCCCTGGACTAGTTTCGGGCCCGGGGAGCTGTTTTTT	CASTPWTSFGPGELFF
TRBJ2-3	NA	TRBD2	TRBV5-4	TGTGCCAGCAGCTTCTGGGGTAGCGGGAGGGCGGATACGCAGTATTTT	CASSFWGSGRADTQYF
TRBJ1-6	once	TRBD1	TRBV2	TGTGCCAGCCAACGGACAGGGGTAAATTCACCCCTCCACTTT	CASQRTGVNSPLHF
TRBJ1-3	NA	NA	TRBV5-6	TGTGCCAGCAGCCCTCTACGGGAGGGCATCTCTGGAAACACCATATATTTT	CASSPLREGISGNTIYF
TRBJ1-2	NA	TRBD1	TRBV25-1	TGTGCCAGCAGTGAACCCGGGACAGGGGGCATCAGTGGTGGCTACACCTTC	CASSEPGTGGISGGYTF
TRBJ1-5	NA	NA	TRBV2	TGTGCCAGCACTCCCGGCAATCAGCCCCAGCATTTT	CASTPGNQPQHF
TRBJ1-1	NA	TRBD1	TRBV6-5	TGTGCCAGCAGAGAGTCCGGGACAGCTGAAGCTTTCTTT	CASRESGTAEAFF
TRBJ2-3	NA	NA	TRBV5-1	TGCGCCAGCAGCCCTTTAGCTGGCTCTAGCACAGATACGCAGTATTTT	CASSPLAGSSTDTQYF
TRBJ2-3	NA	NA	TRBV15	TGTGCCACCAGCAGAGGGTGGGCAAGAGAGACGCAGTATTTT	CATSRGWARETQYF
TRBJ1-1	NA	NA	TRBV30	TGTGCCTGGAGTGCCCAAGGGGTCGTTAACACTGAAGCTTTCTTT	CAWSAQGVVNTEAFF
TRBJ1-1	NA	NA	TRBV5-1	TGCGCCAGCAGCTTCACCTTAAGCCAGGGTAACACTGAAGCTTTCTTT	CASSFTLSQGNTEAFF
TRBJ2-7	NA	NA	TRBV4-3	TGCGCCAGCAGCCAAGAGGGGGGGGCCTCCTACGAGCAGTACTTC	CASSQEGGASYEQYF
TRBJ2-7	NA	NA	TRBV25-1	TGTGCCAGCAGTCGAACGGGCTACGAGCAGTACTTC	CASSRTGYEQYF
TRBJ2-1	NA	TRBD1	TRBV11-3	TGTGCCAGCAGCTTAGAGGGACAGGGTGGCAATGAGCAGTTCTTC	CASSLEGQGGNEQFF
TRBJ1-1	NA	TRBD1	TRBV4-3	TGCGCCAGCAGCCAGAGGGACAGGGGGCAGGGAGCTTTCTTT	CASSQRDRGQGAFF
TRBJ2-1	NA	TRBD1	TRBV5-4	TGTGCCAGCAGCTCTCGTCGGACAGGGGAGGGTGAGCAGTTCTTC	CASSSRRTGEGEQFF
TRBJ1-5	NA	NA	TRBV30	TGTGCCTGGAGTGAGGGGCTTAGCAATCAGCCCCAGCATTTT	CAWSEGLSNQPQHF
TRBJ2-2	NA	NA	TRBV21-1	TGTGCCAGCCCCGGGGGCGGGGGGGCCCACACCGGGGAGCTGTTTTTT	CASPGGGGAHTGELFF
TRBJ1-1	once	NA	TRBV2	TGTGCCAGCAGTAGAGGGTGGCTGAACACTGAAGCTTTCTTT	CASSRGWLNTEAFF
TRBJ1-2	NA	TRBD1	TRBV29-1	TGCAGCGTGACAGGGGGGTATGGCTACACCTTC	CSVTGGYGYTF
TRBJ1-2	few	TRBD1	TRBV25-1	TGTGCCAGCAGCCGGACAGGGGGTGGCTACACCTTC	CASSRTGGGYTF
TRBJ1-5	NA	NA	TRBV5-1	TGCGCCAGCAGCTTGAGAGGGGAGGGTCAGCCCCAGCATTTT	CASSLRGEGQPQHF
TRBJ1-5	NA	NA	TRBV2	TGTGCCAGCAGTGAAGGATGGTTGGCTAATCAGCCCCAGCATTTT	CASSEGWLANQPQHF
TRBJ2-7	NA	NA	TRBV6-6	TGTGCCAGCAGTGCGGGACAGTCAACCTACGAGCAGTACTTC	CASSAGQSTYEQYF
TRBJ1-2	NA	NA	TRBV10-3	TGTGCCATACAGGGCACGGGTTATGGCTACACCTTC	CAIQGTGYGYTF
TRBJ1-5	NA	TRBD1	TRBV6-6	TGTGCCAGCAGAGAAACAGGGGGCAACAATCAGCCCCAGCATTTT	CASRETGGNNQPQHF
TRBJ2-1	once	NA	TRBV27	TGTGCCAGCAGTTACACAGAAAACAATGAGCAGTTCTTC	CASSYTENNEQFF
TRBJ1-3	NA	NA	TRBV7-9	TGTGCCAGCGCGCCCCCGCAGGGCCGGGCTGGAAACACCATATATTTT	CASAPPQGRAGNTIYF